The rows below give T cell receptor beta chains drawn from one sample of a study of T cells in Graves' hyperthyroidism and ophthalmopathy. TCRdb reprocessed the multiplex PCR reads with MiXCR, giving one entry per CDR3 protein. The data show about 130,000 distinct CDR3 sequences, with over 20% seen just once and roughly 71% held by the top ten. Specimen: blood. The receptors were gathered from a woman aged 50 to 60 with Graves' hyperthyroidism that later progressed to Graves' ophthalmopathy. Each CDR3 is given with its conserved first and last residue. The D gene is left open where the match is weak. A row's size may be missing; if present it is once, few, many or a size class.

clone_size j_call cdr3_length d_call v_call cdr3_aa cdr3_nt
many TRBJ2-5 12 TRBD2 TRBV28 CASSSSGETQYF TGTGCCAGCAGTTCTAGCGGGGAGACCCAGTACTTC
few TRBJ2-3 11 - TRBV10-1 CASSESDTQYF TGCGCCAGCAGTGAGTCGGATACGCAGTATTTT
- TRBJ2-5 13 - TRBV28 CASHPGDQETQYF TGTGCCAGCCATCCGGGGGACCAAGAGACCCAGTACTTC
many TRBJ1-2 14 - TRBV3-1 CASSQGRGGRGYTF TGTGCCAGCAGCCAAGGCAGGGGCGGTCGTGGCTACACCTTC
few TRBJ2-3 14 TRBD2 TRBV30 CAWILAGGPNTQYF TGTGCCTGGATACTAGCGGGAGGGCCGAATACGCAGTATTTT
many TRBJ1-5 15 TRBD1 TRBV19 CASSSGTGGGQPQHF TGTGCCAGTAGCTCCGGGACAGGGGGTGGACAGCCCCAGCATTTT
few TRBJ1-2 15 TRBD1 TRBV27 CASSTKGTGGGGYTF TGTGCCAGCAGCACAAAAGGGACAGGGGGCGGTGGCTACACCTTC
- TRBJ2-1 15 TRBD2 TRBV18 CASSPQETSAIEQFF TGTGCCAGCTCACCACAGGAGACTAGCGCTATTGAGCAGTTCTTC
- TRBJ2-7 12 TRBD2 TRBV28 CASSWTSYEQYF TGTGCCAGCAGTTGGACTAGCTACGAGCAGTACTTC
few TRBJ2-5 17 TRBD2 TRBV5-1 CASSPGLAGGYQETQYF TGCGCCAGCAGCCCGGGACTAGCGGGAGGGTACCAAGAGACCCAGTACTTC
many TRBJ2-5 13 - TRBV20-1 CSARETIQETQYF TGCAGTGCTAGAGAGACTATCCAAGAGACCCAGTACTTC
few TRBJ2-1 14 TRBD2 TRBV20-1 CSAKLAGKGGEQFF TGCAGTGCTAAACTAGCGGGTAAGGGAGGTGAGCAGTTCTTC
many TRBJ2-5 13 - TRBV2 CAGKGQPQETQYF TGTGCCGGAAAAGGACAGCCCCAAGAGACCCAGTACTTC
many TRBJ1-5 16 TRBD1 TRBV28 CASSLSPGGVNQPQHF TGTGCCAGCAGTTTATCCCCAGGGGGCGTCAATCAGCCCCAGCATTTT
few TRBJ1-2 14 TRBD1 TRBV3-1 CASSQGVGSYGYTF TGTGCCAGCAGTCAGGGGGTGGGAAGCTATGGCTACACCTTC
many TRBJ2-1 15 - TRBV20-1 CSADTLLGRYNEQFF TGCAGTGCTGACACACTTTTGGGCAGATACAATGAGCAGTTCTTC
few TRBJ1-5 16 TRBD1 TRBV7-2 CASSLVWTGSQGAQHF TGTGCCAGCAGCTTAGTCTGGACAGGGTCCCAAGGGGCCCAGCATTTT
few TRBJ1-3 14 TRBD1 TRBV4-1 CASSVRDRADTIYF TGCGCCAGCAGCGTCCGGGACAGGGCCGACACCATATATTTT
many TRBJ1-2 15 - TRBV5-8 CASSLGTVASYGYTF TGTGCCAGCAGCTTGGGGACGGTGGCTTCCTATGGCTACACCTTC
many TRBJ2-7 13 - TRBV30 CAWRQGGLDQQYF TGTGCCTGGAGGCAGGGGGGCCTTGATCAGCAGTACTTC
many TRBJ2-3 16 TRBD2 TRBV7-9 CASSDISGSSVDTQYF TGTGCCAGCAGCGATATCAGCGGGAGTTCTGTAGATACGCAGTATTTT
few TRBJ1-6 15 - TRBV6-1 CASSDRLPYNSPLHF TGTGCCAGCAGTGACAGGCTTCCTTATAATTCACCCCTCCACTTT
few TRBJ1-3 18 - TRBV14 CASSQDWFGGQAGNTIYF TGTGCCAGCAGCCAAGATTGGTTTGGGGGGCAAGCTGGAAACACCATATATTTT
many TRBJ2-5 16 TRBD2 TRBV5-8 CASSLSSGRSLETQYF TGTGCCAGCAGCTTATCTAGCGGGAGGTCCTTGGAGACCCAGTACTTC
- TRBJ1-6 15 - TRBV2 CASSEVGRYNSPLHF TGTGCCAGCAGTGAAGTTGGCAGGTATAATTCACCCCTCCACTTT
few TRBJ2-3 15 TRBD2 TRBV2 CASKPGGPGTDTQYF TGTGCCAGCAAGCCGGGAGGGCCGGGCACAGATACGCAGTATTTT
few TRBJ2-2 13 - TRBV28 CASSLWGTGELFF TGTGCCAGCAGTTTGTGGGGGACCGGGGAGCTGTTTTTT
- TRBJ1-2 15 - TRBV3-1 CASSQNQGRSYGYTF TGTGCCAGCAGCCAGAACCAGGGACGCAGCTATGGCTACACCTTC
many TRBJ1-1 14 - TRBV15 CATSRDPKGTEAFF TGTGCCACCAGCAGAGATCCGAAGGGAACTGAAGCTTTCTTT
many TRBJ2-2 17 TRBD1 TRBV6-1 CASSSRTGNYLAGELFF TGTGCCAGCAGTAGTCGGACAGGGAATTATCTTGCCGGGGAGCTGTTTTTT
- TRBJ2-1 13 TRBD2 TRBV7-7 CASAASGSHEQFF TGTGCTAGCGCGGCTAGCGGGAGTCATGAGCAGTTCTTC
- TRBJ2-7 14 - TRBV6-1 CASRSGGSAFEQYF TGTGCCAGCAGGAGTGGGGGATCGGCGTTCGAGCAGTACTTC